This T cell receptor beta chain was captured by sequencing in a study of cytomegalovirus exposure and HLA in healthy donors. V was cut by 8 bases and J by 4 bases, with 14 bases left in between. Germline-derived CDR1 and CDR2 are SQVTM and ANQGSEA. The CDR3 runs to 12 residues. The PCR had 60 Vbeta and 13 Jbeta primers. Produced via immunoSEQ multiplex PCR; TCRdb's table is partial and in-frame only. The sample holds some 130,000 clones, 70% to 80% seen once. Sequencing was done on a sample of PBMCs. The source is a woman in her 50s in good health and CMV-seronegative. V usage is TRBV29-1 and J usage is TRBJ2-5, with D possibly being TRBD2 (6 bases). CDR3 residues: CSPSPEGETQYF. The CDR3 DNA follows: TGCAGCCCTTCCCCGGAGGGAGAGACCCAGTACTTC. Together with reference TRBV29-1 and TRBJ2-5, the CDR3 gives the full variable domain: SAVISQKPSRDICQRGTSLTIQCQVDSQVTMMFWYRQQPGQSLTLIATANQGSEATYESGFVIDKFPISRPNLTFSTLTVSNMSPEDSSIYLCSPSPEGETQYFGPGTRLLVL.